A single sample gave rise to the 26 T cell receptor beta chains below, sequenced in a study of T cells in Graves' hyperthyroidism and ophthalmopathy. Amplified TCR beta CDR3 regions came from RNA transcripts. During a first-round RT-PCR of the TCR CDR3, the HTBI primer set was used. One entry per CDR3 protein, called by TCRdb with MiXCR from the multiplex PCR reads. The data contain approximately 630,000 distinct CDR3 sequences, 15% to 20% of them singletons. The material sequenced was blood. The receptors were sampled from a woman aged 25 to 39 with Graves' hyperthyroidism.

In this sample, this clonotype turned up many times. The chain employs TRBV2 and TRBJ1-2, with D possibly matching TRBD1 (5 bases). This CDR3 region has 14 residues. Trimming left V 2 bases short and J 5 bases short, with 12 bases between. Germline V gene lookup returns CDR1 SNHLY and CDR2 FYNNEI. Here the CDR3 DNA reads TGTGCCAGCAGTGAAACGACAGAGCTATATGGCTACACCTTC. Amino acid sequence: CASSETTELYGYTF.

Comment on this clonotype: A clone one base away is much larger, so this may be a read error. This chain joins TRBV20-1 and TRBJ2-1, with 8 bases matching TRBD2. CDR1 and CDR2 from the germline V gene are DFQATT and SNEGSKA (reference sequence). This CDR3 contains 16 residues. This CDR3 reads CSAGPRSGRGYNEQSF. CDR3 DNA: TGCAGTGCGGGACCCCGAAGCGGGAGAGGGTACAATGAGCAGTCCTTC.

This clonotype was observed at least ten times. This sequence joins TRBV12-3 or TRBV12-4 and TRBJ2-3; D unclear. Trimming removed 2 bases at V and 2 bases at J, with 11 bases between. The CDR3 sequence is 15 residues long. The CDR3 region is CASSLLRSNTDTQYF. CDR3 nucleotide sequence: TGTGCCAGCAGTTTACTCAGGAGTAACACAGATACGCAGTATTTT.

This clonotype was seen ten or more times. This chain uses TRBV28 with TRBJ2-7, with 15 bases identical to TRBD2. The CDR3 runs to 15 residues. With 5 bases clipped from V and 5 bases from J, the junction kept 4 bases outside the gene matches. Germline CDR1 is MDHEN and CDR2 is SYDVKM. CDR3 DNA: TGTGCCAGCAGTCCCGGGACTAGCGGGAGGAACGAGCAGTACTTC. Amino acid sequence: CASSPGTSGRNEQYF.

This chain joins TRBV9 and TRBJ2-1, with D hard to call. The germline V gene has CDR1 SGDLS and CDR2 YYNGEE. The CDR3 covers 13 residues. Trimming took off 2 bases at V and 1 base at J, with 4 bases between the two ends. CDR3 coding DNA: TGTGCCAGCAGCGTGGGGTCCTACAATGAGCAGTTCTTC. This gives the protein CASSVGSYNEQFF.

In regard to this clonotype: A much bigger clone sits one base away, suggesting this may be a read error. This sequence joins TRBV4-2 and TRBJ2-1, with D possibly TRBD2 on 5 matching bases. CDR1 and CDR2 from the germline V gene are LGHNA and YNFKEQ. Trimming took off 4 bases at V and 0 bases at J, with 16 bases between the two ends. CDR3 length: 17 amino acids. The CDR3 protein is CASSRESGSSSYNEQFF. In nucleotides, the CDR3 is TGTGCCAGCAGCCGAGAGAGCGGCTCCAGCTCCTACAATGAGCAGTTCTTC.

In its sample, this clonotype was seen many times. The chain employs TRBV30 and TRBJ2-7; D tentatively reads TRBD1 or TRBD2 (5 bases each). V lost 1 base to trimming and J lost 1 base, with 14 bases between them. The CDR3 totals 15 residues. Germline-derived CDR1 and CDR2 are GTSNPN and SVGIG (reference sequence). For the CDR3, the DNA is TGTGCCTGGAGTGCGTACGGGGCTCTATCCTACGAGCAGTACTTC. Protein sequence: CAWSAYGALSYEQYF.

On this clonotype: A much larger clone differs from this one at a single base, so this may be a read error. The chain employs TRBV3-1 and TRBJ2-1, with TRBD2 matching over 9 bases. The junction had 6 bases not matched to a gene; V was cut back by 5 bases and J by 10 bases. The germline gives CDR1 LGHDT, CDR2 YNNKEL (reference sequence). The CDR3 spans 13 residues. CDR3 residues: CASSGTSWLEQFF. The CDR3 bases are TGTGCCAGCAGCGGGACTAGCTGGTTGGAGCAGTTCTTC.

This clonotype turned up a few times. CDR3 sequence: CASSDPQRINEKLFF. CDR3 coding DNA: TGTGCCAGCAGTGATCCCCAGAGAATTAATGAAAAACTGTTTTTT. The genes are TRBV25-1 and TRBJ1-4; D gene unclear. Germline CDR1 is MGHDK and CDR2 is SYGVNS. This CDR3 has 15 residues. Trimming left V 3 bases short and J 4 bases short, with 12 bases between.

This clonotype came up many times. One end of the junction fails to match germline, which may point to a read error. The J gene is TRBJ2-3, the V gene TRBV5-1; D uncertain. From germline, CDR1 is SGHRS and CDR2 YFSETQ. The CDR3 length is 14 residues. Here the CDR3 DNA reads TGTGCCAGCAGTTTTGACTCTAGCACAGATACGCAGTATTTT. Translated, it gives CASSFDSSTDTQYF.

Turning to this clonotype: Compared with germline, one end of the junction differs, possibly owing to a read error. V gene TRBV20-1 combines with J gene TRBJ2-5, with 9 bases fitting TRBD1. The V gene's germline CDR1 is DFQATT and CDR2 SNEGSKA (reference sequence). This CDR3 contains 13 residues. The CDR3 bases are TGCAGTGTAGGGGACAGGGTCCGAGAGACCCAGGACTTC. Protein: CSVGDRVRETQDF.

V usage is TRBV19 and J usage is TRBJ2-3; D is perhaps TRBD2 (5 bases). CDR3 length: 13 residues. Between the trimmed V and J ends, which lost 5 bases and 8 bases, there was a span of 14 bases. Germline V lookup: CDR1 LNHDA, CDR2 SQIVND (reference sequence). CDR3 sequence reads: CASSAREGVTQYF. The CDR3 DNA reads TGTGCCAGTAGTGCGAGGGAAGGAGTTACGCAGTATTTT.

In this sample, this clonotype turned up a few times. This rearrangement joins TRBV5-1 to TRBJ2-1; 10 bases map to TRBD1. Germline CDR1 and CDR2: SGHRS and YFSETQ. This CDR3 comprises 14 residues. V was clipped by 2 bases and J by 8 bases; unmatched bases: 4. The CDR3 nucleotides are TGCGCCAGCAGCTTACCGGGACAGGGGTATGAGCAGTTCTTC. This codes for CASSLPGQGYEQFF.

A few counts support this clonotype. The V and J genes are TRBV14 and TRBJ2-7; 8 bases map to TRBD1. The germline V gene encodes CDR1 SGHDN and CDR2 FVKESK. The CDR3 length is 15 residues. The V and J ends lost 4 bases and 5 bases, in that order; junction bases with no gene match: 10. The CDR3 DNA sequence: TGTGCCAGCAGCCCAGGGGACAGGCTACTCAACGAGCAGTACTTC. It codes for CASSPGDRLLNEQYF. Supplemented by reference TRBV14 and TRBJ2-7, the full variable domain reads EAGVTQFPSHSVIEKGQTVTLRCDPISGHDNLYWYRRVMGKEIKFLLHFVKESKQDESGMPNNRFLAERTGGTYSTLKVQPAELEDSGVYFCASSPGDRLLNEQYFGPGTRLTVT.

Of note for this clonotype: A read error is likely, as this CDR3 ends without the conserved phenylalanine or tryptophan. The rearrangement uses TRBV28 and TRBJ2-7; 8 bases are shared with TRBD2. Germline CDR1 MDHEN, CDR2 SYDVKM. The CDR3 is 14 amino acids. The CDR3 DNA sequence: TGTGCGAGCAGTTTCTCCGGGACTAGCTACGAGCAGTACATC. Translating gives CASSFSGTSYEQYI.

This clonotype appeared many times. This chain uses TRBV20-1 with TRBJ2-5; D gene unclear. Germline V lookup: CDR1 DFQATT, CDR2 SNEGSKA (reference sequence). This CDR3 has 11 residues. Trimming shortened V by 7 bases and J by 3 bases, and 9 bases separated the two germline ends. Written as DNA, the CDR3 is TGCAGTGGCCAGATAGAAGAGACCCAGTACTTC. Protein sequence: CSGQIEETQYF.

A word on this clonotype: Just one base apart from a much larger clone, this may be a read error. The chain joins TRBV15 to TRBJ2-5; D unclear. CDR3 size: 13 residues. The V gene's germline CDR1 is LNHNV and CDR2 YYDKDF (reference sequence). The CDR3 is CATSSSPQETQHF. In DNA, the CDR3 is TGTGCCACCAGCAGCAGTCCCCAAGAGACCCAGCACTTC.

About this clonotype itself: At one boundary the junction diverges from the germline segment, which might be a read error. The rearrangement uses TRBV7-9 and TRBJ2-7; TRBD2 aligns across 7 bases. Germline assignment: CDR1 SEHNR and CDR2 FQNEAQ (reference sequence). This CDR3 comprises 14 residues. CDR3 nucleotide sequence: TGTGTCAGCCGGGAGGACTCCAATACCTACGAGCAGTACTTC. The encoded protein is CVSREDSNTYEQYF.

This clonotype was seen more than once but under ten times. The chain carries TRBV30 and TRBJ2-2; 16 nucleotides line up with TRBD2. Germline CDR1 reads GTSNPN; CDR2 reads SVGIG (reference sequence). V was clipped by 1 base and J by 5 bases; unmatched bases: 7. There are 18 residues in the CDR3. The CDR3 sequence: CAWSAGTSGRVWTGELFF. The DNA of the CDR3 is TGTGCCTGGAGTGCTGGGACTAGCGGGAGGGTGTGGACCGGGGAGCTGTTTTTT.

The rearrangement uses TRBV7-9 and TRBJ1-1, with 7 bases that match TRBD1. The CDR3 loop spans 14 amino acids. V was clipped by 7 bases and J by 4 bases; unmatched bases: 9. Germline V gene lookup returns CDR1 SEHNR and CDR2 FQNEAQ (reference sequence). The CDR3 bases are TGTGCCAGCACAGGGGGGGGGCTAAGCACTGAAGCTTTCTTT. Protein sequence: CASTGGGLSTEAFF.

CDR3 in DNA: TGTGCCAGCAGCCAAGAAATAAGCGGCCTGAGCTCCTACGAGCAGTACTTC. As protein: CASSQEISGLSSYEQYF. The V call is TRBV4-2, the J call TRBJ2-7; TRBD2 might be the D (5 bases). Trimming removed 0 bases at V and 0 bases at J, with 15 bases between. Germline V lookup: CDR1 LGHNA, CDR2 YNFKEQ. The CDR3 totals 17 residues.

The chain recombines TRBV11-3 with TRBJ2-6; tentative D call: TRBD2 (6 bases). CDR3 length: 18 amino acids. Germline assignment: CDR1 SGHNT and CDR2 YENEEA. The germline V and J ends were trimmed by 5 bases and 0 bases, with 17 bases remaining between them. The CDR3 DNA sequence: TGTGCCAGCAGCCCGCGAGGAGGGGTCGCCTCTGGGGCCAACGTCCTGACTTTC. It translates to CASSPRGGVASGANVLTF.

Ten or more counts support this clonotype. V usage is TRBV2 and J usage is TRBJ2-2, with D possibly TRBD2 on 5 matching bases. The germline V and J ends were trimmed by 7 bases and 4 bases, with 16 bases remaining between them. Germline V gives CDR1 SNHLY, CDR2 FYNNEI. The CDR3 loop spans 15 amino acids. In DNA form, the CDR3 reads TGTGCCAGCATACGGGAAACCCCACTCACCGGGGAGCTGTTTTTT. It translates to CASIRETPLTGELFF.

A few counts support this clonotype. CDR3 nucleotide sequence: TGTGCCAGCAGAAGACAGCTCCTTAATGAAAAACTGTTTTTT. This gives the protein CASRRQLLNEKLFF. The chain joins TRBV10-3 to TRBJ1-4; D might be TRBD1 (5 bases). Germline values: CDR1 ENHRY, CDR2 SYGVKD. The CDR3 sequence is 14 residues long. With 10 bases removed from V and 4 bases from J, the gap between germline ends came to 16 bases.

J is TRBJ2-5 and V is TRBV9; 10 nucleotides agree with TRBD1. The germline V gene has CDR1 SGDLS and CDR2 YYNGEE. CDR3 length: 14 amino acids. Losses at the gene ends were 2 bases for V and 4 bases for J; bases not matched to a gene: 2. Here the CDR3 DNA reads TGTGCCAGCAGCGTGGACAGGGGGTCAGAGACCCAGTACTTC. Protein product: CASSVDRGSETQYF.

This clonotype occurred many times. V is TRBV28 and J is TRBJ2-1; 9 bases map to TRBD2. The germline V gene encodes CDR1 MDHEN and CDR2 SYDVKM. Trimming took 6 bases from V and 7 from J; bases not matched to a gene: 10. The CDR3 length is 15 residues. The CDR3 sequence: CASRRSGSKWNEQFF. The DNA of the CDR3 is TGTGCCAGCAGACGTAGCGGGAGTAAGTGGAATGAGCAGTTCTTC.